A selection of T cell receptor beta chains follows, all from one sample in a study of identifying expanded T cells in peripheral blood. Sequenced by immunoSEQ multiplex PCR; TCRdb stores in-frame clones only, minus some. The sample consists of some 95,000 clones, nearly 90% of them appearing once. What was sequenced was blood. The receptors come from a person between 18 and 69 years old in good health. Both conserved end residues are part of each CDR3. Each record gives: CDR3 protein, CDR3 DNA, J gene, V gene, clone size, D gene. A D gene is named only where the DNA matches it firmly. Some rows mark clone size as missing; the rest say once, few, many or name a class of expanded clone.

CASSPRDRGMEAFF	TGTGCCAGCAGTCCCCGGGACAGGGGAATGGAGGCTTTCTTT	TRBJ1-1	TRBV6-5	NA	TRBD1
CASSPLAGYSSYNEQFF	TGTGCCAGCTCACCATTAGCGGGGTACTCTTCCTACAATGAGCAGTTCTTC	TRBJ2-1	TRBV18	NA	TRBD2
CASSETPRGSTDTQYF	TGTGCCAGCAGTGAAACTCCCCGGGGTAGCACAGATACGCAGTATTTT	TRBJ2-3	TRBV6-1	NA	NA
CASLQEWNTEAFF	TGTGCCAGTTTACAGGAGTGGAACACTGAAGCTTTCTTT	TRBJ1-1	TRBV10-3	NA	NA
CSVYYGETQYF	TGCAGCGTATATTATGGAGAGACCCAGTACTTC	TRBJ2-5	TRBV29-1	NA	NA
CASSLAGQATNEQFF	TGTGCCAGCAGCTTAGCGGGGCAGGCCACAAATGAGCAGTTCTTC	TRBJ2-1	TRBV7-8	NA	NA
CASALGRQGDEKLFF	TGTGCTAGTGCTTTGGGGCGGCAGGGTGATGAAAAACTGTTTTTT	TRBJ1-4	TRBV12-5	NA	NA
CASTLRVGSYEQYF	TGTGCCAGCACCCTCAGGGTCGGCTCCTACGAGCAGTACTTC	TRBJ2-7	TRBV27	NA	NA
CASSLAGFHEQYF	TGTGCCAGCAGCTTAGCCGGATTCCACGAGCAGTACTTC	TRBJ2-7	TRBV7-9	few	NA
CASRLGGRGSPLHF	TGTGCCAGCAGGCTGGGGGGCAGGGGTTCACCCCTCCACTTT	TRBJ1-6	TRBV27	NA	NA
CASSMWSANTGELFF	TGTGCCAGTAGTATGTGGTCAGCGAACACCGGGGAGCTGTTTTTT	TRBJ2-2	TRBV19	NA	NA
CASSPAGGTNTEAFF	TGTGCCAGCAGCCCCGCTGGGGGTACAAACACTGAAGCTTTCTTT	TRBJ1-1	TRBV9	NA	NA
CASSQASDGANNSPLHF	TGCGCCAGCAGCCAAGCCTCCGACGGGGCCAATAATTCACCCCTCCACTTT	TRBJ1-6	TRBV4-1	NA	NA
CASNPLQGSYNSPLHF	TGTGCCAGCAATCCTTTACAGGGATCCTATAATTCACCCCTCCACTTT	TRBJ1-6	TRBV2	NA	NA
CASSYSGLAGDRTQYF	TGTGCCAGCAGTTACTCGGGACTAGCGGGGGATAGGACCCAGTACTTC	TRBJ2-5	TRBV6-5	NA	TRBD2
CASSSFLNEKLFF	TGTGCCAGCAGCTCTTTCCTTAATGAAAAACTGTTTTTT	TRBJ1-4	TRBV7-9	once	NA
CASSDEGVGDEQFF	TGTGCCAGCAGCGACGAAGGGGTTGGGGATGAGCAGTTCTTC	TRBJ2-1	TRBV7-9	NA	NA
CASKVTGGEFQPQHF	TGTGCCAGTAAGGTGACAGGGGGCGAATTTCAGCCCCAGCATTTT	TRBJ1-5	TRBV19	NA	TRBD1
CASSPPRQVSEAFF	TGTGCCAGCAGCCCTCCCCGACAGGTTTCGGAAGCTTTCTTT	TRBJ1-1	TRBV7-2	once	NA
CASRYRVDTGELFF	TGTGCCAGCAGGTACAGGGTCGACACCGGGGAGCTGTTTTTT	TRBJ2-2	TRBV6-6	NA	NA
CASSSQFPGVNYGYTF	TGCGCCAGCAGCTCCCAATTCCCGGGGGTTAACTATGGCTACACCTTC	TRBJ1-2	TRBV5-1	NA	NA
CASSTSASTNTQYF	TGTGCCAGCAGTACCAGTGCCAGCACAAATACGCAGTATTTT	TRBJ2-3	TRBV6-5	NA	NA
CAWSALNGKGQPQHF	TGTGCCTGGAGCGCTTTAAACGGGAAGGGCCAGCCCCAGCATTTT	TRBJ1-5	TRBV30	NA	NA
CASSLTFRDRGRETQYF	TGTGCCAGCAGCCTAACCTTCCGGGACAGGGGGCGGGAGACCCAGTACTTC	TRBJ2-5	TRBV4-2	NA	TRBD1
CASSWDGTGDYGYTF	TGTGCCAGCAGCTGGGATGGGACAGGGGACTATGGCTACACCTTC	TRBJ1-2	TRBV5-4	NA	TRBD1
CASSTYQETQYF	TGTGCCAGCTCCACGTACCAAGAGACCCAGTACTTC	TRBJ2-5	TRBV18	NA	NA
CAWSVGTGASRLFF	TGTGCCTGGAGTGTTGGGACAGGGGCGTCGAGACTGTTTTTT	TRBJ1-4	TRBV30	NA	TRBD1
CASSPGPIASGLLNTEAFF	TGTGCCAGCAGCCCGGGACCTATAGCGTCAGGTCTGCTGAACACTGAAGCTTTCTTT	TRBJ1-1	TRBV7-9	NA	NA
CATSREGLAGLYYNEQFF	TGTGCCACCAGCAGAGAGGGACTAGCGGGGCTGTACTACAATGAGCAGTTCTTC	TRBJ2-1	TRBV15	NA	TRBD2
CASSRAGTGDNEQFF	TGTGCCAGCAGCAGGGCAGGGACAGGGGACAATGAGCAGTTCTTC	TRBJ2-1	TRBV7-3	NA	TRBD1
CASSPLPLLAGDYEQYF	TGTGCCAGCAGCCCATTACCCCTACTAGCGGGAGACTACGAGCAGTACTTC	TRBJ2-7	TRBV11-3	NA	TRBD2
CASSLVYATNEKLFF	TGCGCCAGCAGCTTGGTATATGCAACTAATGAAAAACTGTTTTTT	TRBJ1-4	TRBV5-1	NA	NA
CASSLNRGETQYF	TGTGCCAGCAGCTTAAATAGGGGTGAGACCCAGTACTTC	TRBJ2-5	TRBV7-3	NA	NA
CSAGGESSYNEQFF	TGCAGCGCCGGGGGGGAGAGCTCCTACAATGAGCAGTTCTTC	TRBJ2-1	TRBV29-1	NA	TRBD2
CASSIEWDRGAGELFF	TGTGCCAGTAGTATAGAGTGGGACAGGGGGGCCGGGGAGCTGTTTTTT	TRBJ2-2	TRBV19	NA	TRBD1
CASSTRDRGASTDTQYF	TGTGCCAGCTCAACCCGGGACAGGGGTGCTTCCACAGATACGCAGTATTTT	TRBJ2-3	TRBV18	NA	TRBD1
CASSIGLFDRAEPQHF	TGTGCCAGTAGTATCGGTCTATTTGACAGAGCCGAGCCCCAGCATTTT	TRBJ1-5	TRBV19	NA	NA
CASSGWTGKRNEQYF	TGTGCCAGTAGTGGGTGGACAGGGAAGAGGAACGAGCAGTACTTC	TRBJ2-7	TRBV19	few	TRBD1
CASSSVLNTEAFF	TGTGCCAGCAGCTCAGTCTTGAACACTGAAGCTTTCTTT	TRBJ1-1	TRBV11-2	NA	NA
CASSLFLYRAGQPQHF	TGTGCCAGCAGTTTGTTCCTCTACAGGGCTGGTCAGCCCCAGCATTTT	TRBJ1-5	TRBV28	NA	NA
CASLAGAGRTQYF	TGTGCCTCTTTAGCGGGAGCAGGGCGGACCCAGTACTTC	TRBJ2-5	TRBV30	NA	TRBD2
CASPRTSGAAELQETQYF	TGTGCCAGCCCCCGGACTAGCGGGGCTGCAGAGTTACAAGAGACCCAGTACTTC	TRBJ2-5	TRBV21-1	NA	NA
CASSVGQDRTIYF	TGTGCCAGCAGCGTGGGACAGGACAGAACCATATATTTT	TRBJ1-3	TRBV7-9	few	TRBD1
CASSVALVETQYF	TGTGCCAGCAGCGTAGCTTTAGTAGAGACCCAGTACTTC	TRBJ2-5	TRBV9	NA	NA
CASSWGGIGADIGSYEQYF	TGCGCCAGCAGCTGGGGAGGGATAGGGGCCGATATCGGCTCCTACGAGCAGTACTTC	TRBJ2-7	TRBV5-1	NA	TRBD2
CASREFGFNYGYTF	TGTGCCAGCAGAGAATTCGGATTTAACTATGGCTACACCTTC	TRBJ1-2	TRBV5-8	NA	NA
CASRATGGSSNGYTF	TGTGCCAGCAGAGCTACTGGGGGGAGCTCTAATGGCTACACCTTC	TRBJ1-2	TRBV6-5	NA	NA
CASSPAGADTQYF	TGTGCCAGCAGCCCCGCGGGGGCAGATACGCAGTATTTT	TRBJ2-3	TRBV7-9	NA	TRBD2
CASSLAAVVYEQYF	TGTGCCAGCAGCTTAGCGGCAGTTGTATACGAGCAGTACTTC	TRBJ2-7	TRBV7-9	NA	NA
CASSLIADTDTQYF	TGTGCCAGCAGCTTAATAGCGGACACAGATACGCAGTATTTT	TRBJ2-3	TRBV7-2	NA	NA
CASSVDPVPEDYGYTF	TGTGCCAGCAGCGTAGATCCGGTCCCAGAGGACTATGGCTACACCTTC	TRBJ1-2	TRBV9	NA	NA
CASSLGRKGTDTQYF	TGTGCCAGCAGCTTAGGGCGGAAAGGCACAGATACGCAGTATTTT	TRBJ2-3	TRBV11-1	NA	NA
CASSMTARGTEAFF	TGTGCCAGTAGTATGACAGCCAGAGGGACTGAAGCTTTCTTT	TRBJ1-1	TRBV19	NA	NA
CAWSVQGSQPQHF	TGTGCCTGGAGTGTACAGGGAAGTCAGCCCCAGCATTTT	TRBJ1-5	TRBV30	NA	NA
CASSSTGTIFQETQYF	TGTGCCAGCAGCTCGACAGGGACCATCTTCCAAGAGACCCAGTACTTC	TRBJ2-5	TRBV5-6	NA	TRBD1
CASSLVLAGYTDTQYF	TGTGCCAGCAGCTTAGTTCTAGCGGGATACACAGATACGCAGTATTTT	TRBJ2-3	TRBV11-3	NA	TRBD2
CASSHDLGTVNTEAFF	TGCGCCAGCAGCCACGATTTGGGGACAGTGAACACTGAAGCTTTCTTT	TRBJ1-1	TRBV5-1	few	TRBD1